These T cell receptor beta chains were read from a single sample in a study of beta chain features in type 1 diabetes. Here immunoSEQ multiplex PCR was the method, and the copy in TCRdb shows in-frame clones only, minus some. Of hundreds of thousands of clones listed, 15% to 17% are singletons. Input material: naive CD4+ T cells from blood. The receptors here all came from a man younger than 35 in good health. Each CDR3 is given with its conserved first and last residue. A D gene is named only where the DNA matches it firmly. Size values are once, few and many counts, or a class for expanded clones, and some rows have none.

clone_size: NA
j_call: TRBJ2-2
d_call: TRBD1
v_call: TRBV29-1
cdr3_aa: CSVDRGLDTGELFF
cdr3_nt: TGCAGCGTGGACAGGGGTTTGGACACCGGGGAGCTGTTTTTT

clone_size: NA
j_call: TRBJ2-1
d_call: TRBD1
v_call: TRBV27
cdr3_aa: CASSPRDRVAHEQFF
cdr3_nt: TGTGCCAGCAGTCCCCGGGACAGGGTTGCACATGAGCAGTTCTTC

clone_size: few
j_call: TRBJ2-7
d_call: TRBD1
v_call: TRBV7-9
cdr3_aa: CASSLWRDRGINEQYF
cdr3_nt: TGTGCCAGCAGCTTATGGAGGGACAGGGGAATAAACGAGCAGTACTTC

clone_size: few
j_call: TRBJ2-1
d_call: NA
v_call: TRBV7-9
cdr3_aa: CASSLVLGRSNEQFF
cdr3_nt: TGTGCCAGCAGCTTAGTTTTGGGCAGGAGCAATGAGCAGTTCTTC

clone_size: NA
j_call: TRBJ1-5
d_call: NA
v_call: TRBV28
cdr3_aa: CASSLSVGNQPQHF
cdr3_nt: TGTGCCAGCAGTTTATCGGTCGGGAATCAGCCCCAGCATTTT

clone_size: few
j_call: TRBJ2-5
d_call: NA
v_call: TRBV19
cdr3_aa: CASSRGGDQETQYF
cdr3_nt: TGTGCCAGTAGTAGAGGAGGGGACCAAGAGACCCAGTACTTC

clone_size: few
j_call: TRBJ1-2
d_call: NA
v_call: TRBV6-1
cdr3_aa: CASSEAVRPYGYTF
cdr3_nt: TGTGCCAGCAGTGAAGCAGTACGGCCTTATGGCTACACCTTC

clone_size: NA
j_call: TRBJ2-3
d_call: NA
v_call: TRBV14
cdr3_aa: CASSPKDHLDTQYF
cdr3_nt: TGTGCCAGCAGTCCCAAGGACCACTTAGATACGCAGTATTTT

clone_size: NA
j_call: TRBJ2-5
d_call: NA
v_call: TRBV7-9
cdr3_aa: CASRGETQYF
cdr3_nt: TGTGCCAGCAGGGGAGAGACCCAGTACTTC

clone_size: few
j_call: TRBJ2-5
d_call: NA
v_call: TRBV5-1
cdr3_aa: CASTQGAIQETQYF
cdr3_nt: TGCGCCAGCACCCAAGGGGCTATACAAGAGACCCAGTACTTC

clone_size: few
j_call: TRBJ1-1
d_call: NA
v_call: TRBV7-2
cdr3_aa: CASSRQASMTGAFF
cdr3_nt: TGTGCCAGCAGCCGGCAGGCCTCAATGACCGGGGCTTTCTTT

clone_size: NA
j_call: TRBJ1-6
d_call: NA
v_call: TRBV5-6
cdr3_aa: CASSLGQVTKGSPLHF
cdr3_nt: TGTGCCAGCAGCTTGGGACAGGTCACTAAGGGTTCACCCCTCCACTTT

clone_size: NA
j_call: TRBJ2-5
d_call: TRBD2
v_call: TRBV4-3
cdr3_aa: CASSLHGLGQAGGLETQYF
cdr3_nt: TGCGCCAGCAGCCTTCACGGCCTGGGGCAAGCGGGGGGCTTAGAGACCCAGTACTTC

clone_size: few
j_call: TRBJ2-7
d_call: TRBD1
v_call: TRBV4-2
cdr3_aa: CASSQDQGARYEQYF
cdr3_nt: TGTGCCAGCAGCCAAGACCAGGGGGCGCGGTACGAGCAGTACTTC

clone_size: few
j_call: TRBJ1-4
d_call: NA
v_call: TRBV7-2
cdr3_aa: CASSFGVYNEKLFF
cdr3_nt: TGTGCCAGCAGCTTCGGGGTTTATAATGAAAAACTGTTTTTT

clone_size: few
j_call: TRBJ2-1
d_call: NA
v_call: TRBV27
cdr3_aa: CASRPGQGYSYNEQFF
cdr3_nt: TGTGCCAGCCGACCCGGTCAGGGATACTCCTACAATGAGCAGTTCTTC

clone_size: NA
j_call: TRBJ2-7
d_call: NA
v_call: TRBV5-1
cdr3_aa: CASSLGRRGYEQYF
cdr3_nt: TGCGCCAGCAGCTTGGGTAGAAGGGGCTACGAGCAGTACTTC

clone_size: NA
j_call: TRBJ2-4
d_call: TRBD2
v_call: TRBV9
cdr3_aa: CASSTTGGSGSANIQYF
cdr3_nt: TGTGCCAGCAGCACCACCGGCGGGAGTGGCTCGGCAAACATTCAGTACTTC

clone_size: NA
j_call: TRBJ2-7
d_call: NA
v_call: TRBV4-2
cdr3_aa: CASSQVKTAFRFEQYF
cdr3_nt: TGTGCCAGCAGCCAAGTGAAAACTGCGTTTAGGTTCGAGCAGTACTTC

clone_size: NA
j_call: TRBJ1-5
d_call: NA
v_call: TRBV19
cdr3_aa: CASNIPGTYRWRQHF
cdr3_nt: TGTGCCAGTAACATCCCCGGGACATACCGGTGGCGCCAGCATTTT

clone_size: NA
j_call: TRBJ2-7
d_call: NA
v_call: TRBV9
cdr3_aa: CASSVTAEGEQYF
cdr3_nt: TGTGCCAGCAGCGTCACCGCAGAGGGGGAGCAGTACTTC

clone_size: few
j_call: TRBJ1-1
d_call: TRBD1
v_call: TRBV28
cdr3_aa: CASSRPGTGMNTEAFF
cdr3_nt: TGTGCCAGCAGCCGTCCCGGGACAGGTATGAACACTGAAGCTTTCTTT

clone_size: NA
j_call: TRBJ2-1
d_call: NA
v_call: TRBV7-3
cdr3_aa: CASSLTGTTEQFF
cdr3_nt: TGTGCCAGCAGCTTAACGGGGACAACTGAGCAGTTCTTC

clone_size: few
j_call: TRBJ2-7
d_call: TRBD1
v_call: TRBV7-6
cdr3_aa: CASSKTGGREQYF
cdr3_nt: TGTGCCAGCAGCAAGACAGGGGGCCGCGAGCAGTACTTC

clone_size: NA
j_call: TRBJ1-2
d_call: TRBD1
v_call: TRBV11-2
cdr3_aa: CASSSRGQNYGYTF
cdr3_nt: TGTGCCAGCAGCTCTAGGGGACAGAACTATGGCTACACCTTC

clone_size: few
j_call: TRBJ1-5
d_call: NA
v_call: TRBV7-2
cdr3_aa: CASSFSSRLNQPQHF
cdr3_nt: TGTGCCAGCAGCTTCAGCTCCCGTCTCAATCAGCCCCAGCATTTT

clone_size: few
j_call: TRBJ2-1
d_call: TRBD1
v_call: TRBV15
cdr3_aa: CATSNSQDRGPFNEQFF
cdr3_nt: TGTGCCACCAGCAATAGCCAGGACAGGGGGCCATTCAATGAGCAGTTCTTC

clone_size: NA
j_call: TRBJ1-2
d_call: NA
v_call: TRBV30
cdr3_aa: CAKSDVLPLGYTF
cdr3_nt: TGTGCCAAATCGGACGTTCTTCCGTTGGGCTACACCTTC

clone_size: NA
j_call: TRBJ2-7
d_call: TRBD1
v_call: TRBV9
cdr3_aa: CASSLQGGSSKQYF
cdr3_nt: TGTGCCAGCAGCTTACAGGGGGGATCTTCTAAGCAGTACTTC

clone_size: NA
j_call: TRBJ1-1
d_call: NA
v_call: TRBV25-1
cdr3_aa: CASSGRRDTEAFF
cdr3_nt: TGTGCCAGCAGTGGTAGGAGGGACACTGAAGCTTTCTTT

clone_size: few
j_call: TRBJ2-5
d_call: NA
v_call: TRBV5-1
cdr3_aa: CASSSSRTQETQYF
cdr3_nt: TGCGCCAGCAGCTCTTCTAGAACTCAAGAGACCCAGTACTTC

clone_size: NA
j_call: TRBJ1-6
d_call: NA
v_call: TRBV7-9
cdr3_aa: CASSLARASPLHF
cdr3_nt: TGTGCCAGCAGCTTGGCCAGGGCCTCACCCCTCCACTTT

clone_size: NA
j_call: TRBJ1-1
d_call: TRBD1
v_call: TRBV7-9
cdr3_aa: CASSLRRTGMNTEAFF
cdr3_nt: TGTGCCAGCAGCTTAAGGCGGACAGGGATGAACACTGAAGCTTTCTTT

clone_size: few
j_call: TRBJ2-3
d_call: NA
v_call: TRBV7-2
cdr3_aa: CASSPIGDRAFGTQYF
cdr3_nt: TGTGCCAGCAGCCCGATAGGGGATCGGGCCTTTGGTACGCAGTATTTT

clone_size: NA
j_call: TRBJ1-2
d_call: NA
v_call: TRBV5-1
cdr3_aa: CASSLMDRTYGYTF
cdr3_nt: TGCGCCAGCAGCTTGATGGACAGAACTTATGGCTACACCTTC

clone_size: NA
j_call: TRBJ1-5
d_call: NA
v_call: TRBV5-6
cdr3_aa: CASSLAGYQPQHF
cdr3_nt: TGTGCCAGCAGCTTGGCGGGGTATCAGCCCCAGCATTTT

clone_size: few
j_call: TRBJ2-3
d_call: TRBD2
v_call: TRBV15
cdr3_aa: CATSRGEGSGPTDTQYF
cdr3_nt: TGTGCCACCAGCCGCGGGGAGGGGTCAGGCCCTACAGATACGCAGTATTTT

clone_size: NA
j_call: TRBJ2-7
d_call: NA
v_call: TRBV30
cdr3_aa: CASQIARGYEQYF
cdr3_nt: TGTGCCTCCCAAATCGCGAGAGGCTACGAGCAGTACTTC

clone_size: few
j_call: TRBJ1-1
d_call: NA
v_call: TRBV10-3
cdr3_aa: CAISGRAANTEAFF
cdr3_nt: TGTGCCATCAGTGGCCGGGCCGCGAACACTGAAGCTTTCTTT

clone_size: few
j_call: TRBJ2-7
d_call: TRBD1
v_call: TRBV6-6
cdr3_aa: CASRDPGTGSYEQYF
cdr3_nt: TGTGCCAGCAGGGACCCGGGGACAGGCTCTTACGAGCAGTACTTC

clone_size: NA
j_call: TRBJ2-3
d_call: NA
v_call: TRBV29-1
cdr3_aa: CSVGRQASTDTQYF
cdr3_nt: TGCAGCGTTGGGCGGCAAGCTAGCACAGATACGCAGTATTTT

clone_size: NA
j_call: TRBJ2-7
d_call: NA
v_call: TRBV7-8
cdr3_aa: CASSLGPASSYEQYF
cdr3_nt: TGTGCCAGCAGCTTAGGACCGGCGAGCTCCTACGAGCAGTACTTC

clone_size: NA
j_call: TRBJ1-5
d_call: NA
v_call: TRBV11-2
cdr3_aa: CASSFQKGSNQPQHF
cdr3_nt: TGTGCCAGCAGCTTCCAGAAAGGGAGCAATCAGCCCCAGCATTTT

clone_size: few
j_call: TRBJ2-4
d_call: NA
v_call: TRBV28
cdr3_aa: CASSLFTVIQYF
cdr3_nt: TGTGCCAGCAGTTTGTTTACGGTCATTCAGTACTTC

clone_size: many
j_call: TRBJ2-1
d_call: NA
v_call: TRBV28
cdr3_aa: CASGSGQPYNEQFF
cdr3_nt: TGTGCCAGCGGCTCAGGGCAGCCCTACAATGAGCAGTTCTTC

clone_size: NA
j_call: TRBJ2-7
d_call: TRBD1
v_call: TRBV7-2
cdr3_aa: CASRVKTGTGYYEQYF
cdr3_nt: TGTGCCAGCAGGGTTAAAACGGGGACAGGGTATTACGAGCAGTACTTC

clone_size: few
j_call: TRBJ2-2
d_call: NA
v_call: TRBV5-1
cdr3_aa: CASSIGQNTGELFF
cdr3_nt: TGCGCCAGCAGCATCGGACAGAACACCGGGGAGCTGTTTTTT

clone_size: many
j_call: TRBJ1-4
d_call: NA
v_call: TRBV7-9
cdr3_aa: CASSLVQGSNEKLFF
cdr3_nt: TGTGCCAGCAGCTTAGTCCAAGGATCTAATGAAAAACTGTTTTTT

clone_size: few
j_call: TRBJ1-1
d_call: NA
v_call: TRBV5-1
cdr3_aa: CASSRQQEYTEAFF
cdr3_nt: TGCGCCAGCAGCCGTCAGCAGGAGTACACTGAAGCTTTCTTT

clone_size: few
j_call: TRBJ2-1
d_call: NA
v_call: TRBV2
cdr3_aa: CASRKVILARNEQFF
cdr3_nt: TGTGCCAGCAGAAAAGTCATCTTAGCCCGCAATGAGCAGTTCTTC

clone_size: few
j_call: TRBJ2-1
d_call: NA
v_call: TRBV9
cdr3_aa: CASRSGVRYNEQFF
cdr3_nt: TGTGCCAGCAGATCGGGAGTACGGTACAATGAGCAGTTCTTC

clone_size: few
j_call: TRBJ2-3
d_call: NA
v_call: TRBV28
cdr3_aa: CASSLILYTDTQYF
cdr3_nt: TGTGCCAGCAGTTTGATCCTCTACACAGATACGCAGTATTTT

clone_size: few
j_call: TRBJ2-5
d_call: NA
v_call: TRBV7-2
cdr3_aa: CASSSGIQETQYF
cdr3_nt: TGTGCCAGCAGCTCAGGAATCCAAGAGACCCAGTACTTC